One sample yielded the 29 T cell receptor beta chains listed below, sequenced in a study of shared clonotypes between healthy human individuals. Assay: immunoSEQ multiplex PCR; the TCRdb copy retains only in-frame clones and omits some. This sample has about 490,000 clones, with 81% found just once. The sequenced sample consisted of PBMCs. The origin of the receptors is a woman in her 40s in good health. Some clones in this sample may be carry-over from other donors' samples.

In its sample, this clone was seen once. A far larger clone is one base from this, pointing to a likely read error. The chain employs TRBV5-1 and TRBJ2-7; 8 bases line up with TRBD2. The CDR3 has 15 residues. Looked up from germline, CDR1 is SGHRS and CDR2 is YFSETQ. V shed 0 bases and J 6 bases; nucleotides not matched to a gene: 8. The CDR3, as DNA: TGCGCCAGCAGCTTGGACGTACGCGCGGGGGGCGAGCAGTACTTC. Translated, it gives CASSLDVRAGGEQYF.

V usage is TRBV27 and J usage is TRBJ2-5; 8 bases agree with TRBD1. The trim removed 6 bases at V and 1 base at J, leaving 7 bases unmatched. The CDR3 consists of 15 residues. Germline loops: CDR1 MNHEY, CDR2 SMNVEV (reference sequence). The CDR3 coding sequence is TGTGCCAGCAGACCGGGACAGGCTCCCCAAGAGACCCAGTACTTC. Translation gives CASRPGQAPQETQYF.

Notes on this clone: It differs at one base from a far larger clone, so likely a read error. This rearrangement joins TRBV2 to TRBJ2-3; TRBD1 is a possible D gene (6 bases). This CDR3 has 12 residues. Germline V lookup: CDR1 SNHLY, CDR2 FYNNEI. The CDR3 sequence: CASNRVQDMQYF. The CDR3 coding sequence is TGTGCCAGCAACAGGGTACAAGATATGCAGTATTTT.

As for this clone: A far more abundant clone sits one base away, making this likely a read error. The chain links TRBV4-3 to TRBJ2-7, with a tentative D call TRBD1 (7 bases). The CDR3 has 16 amino acids. Germline V gene lookup returns CDR1 LGHNA and CDR2 YSLEER. The ends were cut back, 0 bases at V and 4 bases at J, with 16 bases in the middle. CDR3 sequence: CASSQDLQGGFYEQYF. The CDR3 DNA reads as TGCGCCAGCAGCCAAGATCTGCAGGGGGGTTTTTACGAGCAGTACTTC.

The chain joins TRBV4-2 to TRBJ1-5; no reliable D call. CDR1 is LGHNA, CDR2 YNFKEQ, per germline. V was trimmed by 1 base and J by 5 bases, leaving 15 bases between them. The CDR3 runs to 16 residues. The CDR3 DNA follows: TGTGCCAGCAGCCAAGGAAGCTCCGTTGCGGATCAGCCCCAGCATTTT. It yields the protein CASSQGSSVADQPQHF.

The gene calls are TRBV11-2 and TRBJ1-3; tentative D call: TRBD1 (5 bases). Trimming removed 1 base at V and 2 bases at J, with 12 bases between. The CDR3 is made up of 16 amino acids. Per the germline V gene, CDR1 is SGHAT and CDR2 is FQNNGV. CDR3 bases: TGTGCCAGCAGCTTAGGCGGGGCCGTGACTGGAAACACCATATATTTT. Protein product: CASSLGGAVTGNTIYF.

The chain carries TRBV2 and TRBJ1-1; no clear D. CDR1 is SNHLY, CDR2 FYNNEI, per germline. Trimming cost V 1 base and J 4 bases, with 7 bases left between them. This CDR3 comprises 13 residues. Here the CDR3 DNA reads TGTGCCAGCAGTGAAGGATGGGGCACTGAAGCTTTCTTT. Its translation: CASSEGWGTEAFF.

This sequence joins TRBV30 and TRBJ1-4; perhaps TRBD1 as D (5 bases). This CDR3 has 15 amino acids. Trimming pared 0 bases from V and 7 bases from J, leaving 15 bases between. Germline V gene data show CDR1 as GTSNPN and CDR2 as SVGIG (reference sequence). DNA for the CDR3: TGTGCCTGGAGTGTACTGGCAGGGTTGCCTGAAAAACTGTTTTTT. Its translation is CAWSVLAGLPEKLFF.

A remark on this clone: It is likely a read error: a sequence one base away is far more abundant. The rearrangement uses TRBV30 and TRBJ1-1; a possible D gene is TRBD1 (6 bases). This CDR3 region has 13 residues. The germline gives CDR1 GTSNPN, CDR2 SVGIG (reference sequence). CDR3 loop: CAWTRQKDSEASF. The CDR3 DNA is TGTGCCTGGACCAGGCAGAAGGACAGTGAAGCTTCCTTT.

The chain joins TRBV4-2 to TRBJ2-1, with 10 bases that match TRBD2. Per germline, CDR1 LGHNA and CDR2 YNFKEQ. This CDR3 region has 15 residues. V trimming: 4 bases; J trimming: 5 bases; junction bases outside the gene matches: 5. CDR3 amino acids: CASSRRTSGNNEQFF. DNA of the CDR3: TGTGCCAGCAGCCGACGGACTAGCGGAAACAATGAGCAGTTCTTC.

This clone was recorded at least ten times. The sample carries other DNA sequences with the same CDR3. This chain connects TRBV5-1 to TRBJ2-7, with a tentative D call TRBD1 (6 bases). The V end was cut by 1 base, the J end by 2 bases, with 10 bases between. CDR1 is SGHRS and CDR2 is YFSETQ in the germline V gene. The CDR3 totals 14 residues. This CDR3 reads CASSLSQGPYEQYF. CDR3 sequence (DNA): TGCGCCAGCAGCTTGAGTCAGGGGCCCTACGAGCAGTACTTC.

V is TRBV5-1 and J is TRBJ1-3; D perhaps matches TRBD1 (6 bases). V was trimmed by 5 bases and J by 0 bases, leaving 12 bases between them. The germline CDR1 and CDR2 sequences are SGHRS and YFSETQ. This CDR3 is built from 15 residues. CDR3 nucleotides: TGCGCCAGCAGAGCTACAGGGAGCTCTGGAAACACCATATATTTT. This encodes CASRATGSSGNTIYF.

Worth noting for this clone: This likely reflects a read error, since a far larger clone is one base away. The V call is TRBV29-1, the J call TRBJ2-3, with 11 positions matching TRBD2. The CDR3 loop spans 14 amino acids. Germline CDR1 SQVTM, CDR2 ANQGSEA. The CDR3 here is CSVVLAGVGDMQYF. In DNA, the CDR3 is TGCAGCGTTGTACTAGCGGGAGTGGGAGATATGCAGTATTTT.

This clone came up once. This chain joins TRBV9 and TRBJ2-5; 7 bases map to TRBD1. After removal of 3 bases from V and 5 bases from J, the junction contained 10 bases not matched to a gene. This CDR3 is built from 15 residues. Germline CDR1 and CDR2: SGDLS and YYNGEE. The CDR3 nucleotides read TGTGCCAGCAGCGCAGGAGACAGGGCTCGGGAGACCCAGTACTTC. It specifies CASSAGDRARETQYF.

The chain uses TRBV5-4 and TRBJ2-7, with 8 bases identical to TRBD1. The V gene's germline CDR1 is SGHNT and CDR2 YYREEE (reference sequence). J was trimmed by 3 bases and V by 2 bases; bases with no gene match: 7. The CDR3 is 15 residues long. The CDR3 sequence is CASSFDRGFGYEQYF. Written as DNA, the CDR3 is TGTGCCAGCAGCTTCGACAGGGGTTTCGGCTACGAGCAGTACTTC.

Concerning this clone itself: This is likely an artifact of a read error, given a far larger clone one base away. The chain links TRBV25-1 to TRBJ2-2; the D gene is possibly TRBD2 (5 bases). The CDR3 extends over 12 amino acids. Per the germline V gene, CDR1 is MGHDK and CDR2 is SYGVNS. The CDR3 coding sequence is TGTGCCAGCAGTGAATCTACCGGGGAGCTGCTTTTT. Encoded protein: CASSESTGELLF.

The rearrangement links TRBV30 to TRBJ2-3, with a possible D match to TRBD1 (6 bases). CDR3 size: 14 residues. V was cut by 8 bases and J by 2 bases, with 17 bases left in between. CDR1 is GTSNPN, CDR2 SVGIG, per germline (reference sequence). The CDR3 sequence is CALGASSFTDTQYF. CDR3 coding DNA: TGTGCCCTGGGGGCTAGCAGTTTCACAGATACGCAGTATTTT.

This clone was seen just once. One junction end does not reproduce the germline sequence, and a read error may be involved. The chain carries TRBV6-1 and TRBJ2-7, with 10 positions matching TRBD1. This CDR3 contains 12 residues. Germline V gene data show CDR1 as MNHNS and CDR2 as SASEGT. CDR3 in DNA: TGTGCCAGCAGGGAGGGGACAGGGGCGCCGCACTTC. Residues: CASREGTGAPHF.

The rearrangement joins TRBV7-2 to TRBJ1-1, with D uncertain. Deletions cut 5 bases from V and 6 bases from J, with 13 bases between. This CDR3 has 13 amino acids. Germline V CDR1 and CDR2: SGHTA, FQGNSA. In DNA, the CDR3 is TGTGCCAGCAGCAAAGGACCGCCGGCTGAAGCTTTCTTT. It translates to CASSKGPPAEAFF.

Comments on this clone: A junction end diverges from the germline sequence, so it may reflect a read error. The rearrangement links TRBV11-2 to TRBJ1-1, with D unresolved. Germline V gene lookup returns CDR1 SGHAT and CDR2 FQNNGV. The CDR3 is 12 amino acids. The CDR3 DNA follows: TGTGCCAGCAGCCTAGAGAACACTGAAGCTTTCTTT. Translated, it gives CASSLENTEAFF.

As concerns this clone: A far larger clone is off by one base, so a read error is likely. At the DNA level, this CDR3 is encoded by other sequences in the same sample as well. The chain is built from TRBV6-5 and TRBJ1-1; 12 bases agree with TRBD1. With 4 bases clipped from V and 11 bases from J, the junction kept 14 bases outside the gene matches. The CDR3 spans 16 residues. The V gene's germline CDR1 is MNHEY and CDR2 SVGAGI. The CDR3 DNA reads as TGTGCCAGCAGTTCTACCTCCGGGACAGGGGGCCTGGTGGCTTTCTTT. Encoded protein: CASSSTSGTGGLVAFF.

The V and J genes are TRBV7-3 and TRBJ2-7; TRBD2 matches 7 bases. The end of the DNA fits TRBJ2-1 better, so the J call may be wrong. The V gene's germline CDR1 is SGHTA and CDR2 FQGTGA. The CDR3 loop spans 15 amino acids. CDR3 coding DNA: TGTGCCAGCAGCCCTAGCGGCCAAGACGTTAATGAGCAGTTCTTC. Translating gives CASSPSGQDVNEQFF.

The rearrangement joins TRBV19 to TRBJ1-3; tentatively, D is TRBD1 (6 bases). The CDR3 has 16 amino acids. V lost 6 bases, J lost 0 bases, and 15 bases lay in between. Per germline, CDR1 LNHDA and CDR2 SQIVND (reference sequence). The CDR3 here is CASSLNRVYSGNTIYF. The CDR3 region has the DNA TGTGCCAGTAGCCTGAACAGGGTTTACTCTGGAAACACCATATATTTT.

The V call is TRBV6-5, the J call TRBJ2-7, with TRBD2 matching over 7 bases. This CDR3 has 15 amino acids. J lost 7 bases, V lost 8 bases, and 17 bases had no gene match. Germline-derived CDR1 and CDR2 are MNHEY and SVGAGI. CDR3 residues: CASQESGGGPREQYF. Here the CDR3 DNA reads TGTGCCAGCCAAGAGTCGGGGGGAGGGCCGAGGGAGCAGTACTTC.

The chain uses TRBV27 and TRBJ1-1; D is unclear. The CDR3 spans 14 residues. The germline V and J ends were trimmed by 2 bases and 2 bases, with 9 bases remaining between them. Germline V gene sequence: CDR1 MNHEY, CDR2 SMNVEV (reference sequence). This CDR3 is CASSLTGPNTEAFF. The CDR3 DNA is TGTGCCAGCAGTTTAACCGGGCCTAACACTGAAGCTTTCTTT.

The chain recombines TRBV4-1 with TRBJ1-2; D perhaps matches TRBD1 (6 bases). The germline V gene has CDR1 MGHRA and CDR2 YSYEKL. The CDR3 runs 16 residues. V shed 1 base and J shed 2 bases, with 14 bases lying between them. Written as DNA, the CDR3 is TGCGCCAGCAGCCAAGCTGTAAGGACAGTAAACTATGGCTACACCTTC. Its translation is CASSQAVRTVNYGYTF.

The chain carries TRBV2 and TRBJ2-1; 10 nucleotides match TRBD2. V was pared by 5 bases and J by 8 bases, with 9 bases of the junction left unmatched. The V gene's germline CDR1 is SNHLY and CDR2 FYNNEI. The CDR3 contains 15 residues. The CDR3 DNA reads as TGTGCCAGCAGTTATCTAGCGGGAGAGTTGCATGAGCAGTTCTTC. The encoded protein is CASSYLAGELHEQFF.

J is TRBJ1-1 and V is TRBV19; D may be TRBD1 (6 bases). V was pared by 8 bases and J by 1 base, with 14 bases between. The CDR3 is made up of 14 amino acids. CDR1 is LNHDA, CDR2 SQIVND, per germline (reference sequence). CDR3 nucleotides: TGTGCCAGTTCTCCAGACAGGAGGAACACTGAAGCTTTCTTT. Protein: CASSPDRRNTEAFF.

Regarding this clone: A far more abundant clone sits one base away, making this likely a read error. The CDR3 region has the DNA TGTGCCAGCAGCTCCATCTATGGCTACACCTTC. This translates into CASSSIYGYTF. The chain uses TRBV7-9 and TRBJ1-2; D remains ambiguous. Trimming removed 4 bases at V and 4 bases at J, with 4 bases between. The CDR3 length is 11 residues. Germline V gene sequence: CDR1 SEHNR, CDR2 FQNEAQ (reference sequence). Combining the CDR3 with reference TRBV7-9 and TRBJ1-2 gives the whole variable domain DTGVSQNPRHKITKRGQNVTFRCDPISEHNRLYWYRQTLGQGPEFLTYFQNEAQLEKSRLLSDRFSAERPKGSFSTLEIQRTEQGDSAMYLCASSSIYGYTFGSGTRLTVV.